This TCR beta chain stems from a study of shared clonotypes between healthy human individuals. Clones were sequenced by immunoSEQ multiplex PCR, and TCRdb holds only the in-frame ones, with some missing. The table records about 1.5 million clones, 95% to 97% of them present only once. The CDR3 runs 14 residues. The V segment lost 2 bases and the J segment 5 bases; nucleotides outside the gene matches: 6. Germline CDR1 reads SGHRS; CDR2 reads YFSETQ. V and J are TRBV5-1 and TRBJ2-5, with 7 nucleotides matching TRBD1. Sequences were obtained from naive CD4+ T cells sorted from blood. Subset in this sample: CD45RA+ positively selected. The source is a man younger than 40 in good health. The CDR3 DNA reads as TGCGCCAGCAGCTTCGCGACAGGGACGGAGACCCAGTACTTC. Translating it yields CASSFATGTETQYF.